These 18 T cell receptor beta chains originate from one sample sequenced in a study of shared clonotypes between healthy human individuals. Clones were read by immunoSEQ multiplex PCR, and TCRdb kept only the in-frame ones, dropping some. Of approximately 1.5 million clones listed, approximately 98.5% were seen once; the top ten hold 0.3% to 0.45%. The source material was naive CD4+ T cells sorted from blood. As for subset: CD45RA+ positively selected. The source of these receptors is a young man in good health.

The chain is built from TRBV4-3 and TRBJ1-1; D is unresolved. The CDR3 length is 15 residues. CDR1 and CDR2 from the germline V gene are LGHNA and YSLEER. The germline V and J ends were trimmed by 1 base and 4 bases, with 13 bases remaining between them. CDR3 sequence reads: CASSQGSVLGTEAFF. As DNA, the CDR3 is TGCGCCAGCAGCCAAGGTTCTGTTTTGGGCACTGAAGCTTTCTTT.

V usage is TRBV28 and J usage is TRBJ1-4, with D maybe TRBD1 (5 bases). Germline CDR1 reads MDHEN; CDR2 reads SYDVKM. V was cut by 8 bases and J by 2 bases, with 12 bases left in between. This CDR3 spans 14 amino acids. The CDR3 reads CASRGGGTNEKLFF. CDR3 bases: TGTGCCAGCCGTGGGGGGGGGACTAATGAAAAACTGTTTTTT.

The rearrangement joins TRBV28 to TRBJ2-7; D perhaps matches TRBD2 (5 bases). V gave up 7 bases and J gave up 7 bases, with 20 bases separating them. CDR1 is MDHEN and CDR2 is SYDVKM in the germline V gene. CDR3 length: 14 amino acids. The CDR3 DNA sequence: TGTGCCAGCATGAGGGCTCATCTTTTGCGAGAGCAGTACTTC. Protein sequence: CASMRAHLLREQYF.

This clone was observed once. The chain carries TRBV11-3 and TRBJ2-3; D is perhaps TRBD2 (6 bases). Between the trimmed V and J ends, which lost 5 bases and 0 bases, there was a span of 15 bases. This CDR3 comprises 16 residues. CDR1 and CDR2 (germline): SGHNT, YENEEA. The CDR3 sequence is CASSPSGTRSTDTQYF. The CDR3 nucleotides are TGTGCCAGCAGCCCATCCGGGACTCGGAGCACAGATACGCAGTATTTT. The full variable domain, rest sourced from reference TRBV11-3 and TRBJ2-3, is EAGVVQSPRYKIIEKKQPVAFWCNPISGHNTLYWYLQNLGQGPELLIRYENEEAVDDSQLPKDRFSAERLKGVDSTLKIQPAELGDSAVYLCASSPSGTRSTDTQYFGPGTRLTVL.

About this clone: Other DNA sequences in this specimen translate into the identical CDR3. This chain joins TRBV9 and TRBJ2-3; 10 bases are shared with TRBD2. Germline assignment: CDR1 SGDLS and CDR2 YYNGEE. Germline trimming cut 0 bases from V and 5 bases from J; bases unmatched to any gene: 6. This CDR3 is 16 amino acids long. The chain's CDR3 is CASSVGLAGVEDTQYF. The CDR3 bases are TGTGCCAGCAGCGTAGGTCTAGCGGGAGTGGAAGATACGCAGTATTTT.

The chain uses TRBV28 and TRBJ1-5; no definite D call. The V gene lost 3 bases and the J gene lost 6 bases, with 6 bases spanning the gap. The V gene's germline CDR1 is MDHEN and CDR2 SYDVKM. CDR3 length equals 12 residues. The CDR3 reads CASSFLFQPQHF. DNA for the CDR3: TGTGCCAGCAGTTTCCTTTTTCAGCCCCAGCATTTT.

The rearrangement links TRBV18 to TRBJ2-1, with D perhaps TRBD1 (6 bases). The CDR3 totals 14 residues. V gave up 0 bases and J gave up 9 bases, with 12 bases separating them. CDR1 is KGHSH and CDR2 is LQKENI in the germline V gene. CDR3 region: CASSPPFRDTEQFF. Here the CDR3 DNA reads TGTGCCAGCTCACCACCTTTCCGGGACACTGAGCAGTTCTTC. The variable domain in full, with the rest retrieved from reference TRBV18 and TRBJ2-1, is NAGVMQNPRHLVRRRGQEARLRCSPMKGHSHVYWYRQLPEEGLKFMVYLQKENIIDESGMPKERFSAEFPKEGPSILRIQQVVRGDSAAYFCASSPPFRDTEQFFGPGTRLTVL.

V usage is TRBV9 and J usage is TRBJ2-1, with a weak D call TRBD1 (6 bases). The CDR3 spans 15 residues. Trimming left V 2 bases short and J 3 bases short, with 12 bases between. From germline, CDR1 is SGDLS and CDR2 YYNGEE. CDR3 in amino acids: CASSVTGFVYNEQFF. CDR3 in DNA: TGTGCCAGCAGCGTGACAGGATTTGTCTACAATGAGCAGTTCTTC.

The table lists this clone with a count of one. The rearrangement uses TRBV15 and TRBJ2-5, with no clear D. The CDR3 runs 15 residues. The V end was cut by 0 bases, the J end by 4 bases, with 12 bases between. Germline values: CDR1 LNHNV, CDR2 YYDKDF (reference sequence). The CDR3 bases are TGTGCCACCAGCAGAGATCCGGGTATGGGAGAGACCCAGTACTTC. It translates to CATSRDPGMGETQYF. Full variable domain (remainder filled in from reference TRBV15 and TRBJ2-5): DAMVIQNPRYQVTQFGKPVTLSCSQTLNHNVMYWYQQKSSQAPKLLFHYYDKDFNNEADTPDNFQSRRPNTSFCFLDIRSPGLGDTAMYLCATSRDPGMGETQYFGPGTRLLVL.

The V gene is TRBV7-3, the J gene TRBJ2-1; 11 nucleotides agree with TRBD2. Germline loops: CDR1 SGHTA, CDR2 FQGTGA. J gave up 2 bases and V 5 bases, and 20 bases lay outside the gene matches. The CDR3 consists of 21 residues. The CDR3 reads CASSTPTPSTSGINPYNEQFF. The CDR3 coding sequence is TGTGCCAGCAGCACCCCTACTCCTTCGACTAGCGGGATTAATCCCTACAATGAGCAGTTCTTC.

The CDR3 nucleotides are TGTGCCAGCAGCCCGGTTGGGGCGGGACTCTACGAGCAGTACTTC. Protein sequence: CASSPVGAGLYEQYF. The chain joins TRBV7-2 to TRBJ2-7; weak D call: TRBD2 (6 bases). Germline CDR1 is SGHTA and CDR2 is FQGNSA. The CDR3 is made up of 15 amino acids. The V and J ends lost 5 bases and 3 bases respectively, with 17 bases between them.

CDR3 DNA sequence: TGTGCCAGCAGTCCCCTCCCGGACAGGGGGTCTCCTGGCTATGGCTACACCTTC. Translation gives CASSPLPDRGSPGYGYTF. This rearrangement joins TRBV28 to TRBJ1-2; 10 bases agree with TRBD1. V trimming: 5 bases; J trimming: 4 bases; junction bases outside the gene matches: 16. From germline, CDR1 is MDHEN and CDR2 SYDVKM. The CDR3 is 18 residues long.

J is TRBJ1-4 and V is TRBV4-1; no reliable D call. Germline values: CDR1 MGHRA, CDR2 YSYEKL. The CDR3 sequence is 15 residues long. V was trimmed by 1 base and J by 0 bases, leaving 6 bases between them. DNA for the CDR3: TGCGCCAGCAGCCAAGTAGGACCAACTAATGAAAAACTGTTTTTT. Translation: CASSQVGPTNEKLFF.

The rearrangement links TRBV7-6 to TRBJ2-3; perhaps TRBD1 as D (6 bases). Germline CDR1 reads SGHVS; CDR2 reads FNYEAQ. The germline V and J ends were trimmed by 3 bases and 3 bases, with 13 bases remaining between them. The CDR3 spans 15 residues. DNA for the CDR3: TGTGCCAGCAGCTTCCGAGGGACACTTACAGATACGCAGTATTTT. It codes for CASSFRGTLTDTQYF. Combining the CDR3 with reference TRBV7-6 and TRBJ2-3 gives the whole variable domain GAGVSQSPRYKVTKRGQDVALRCDPISGHVSLYWYRQALGQGPEFLTYFNYEAQQDKSGLPNDRFSAERPEGSISTLTIQRTEQRDSAMYRCASSFRGTLTDTQYFGPGTRLTVL.

The chain combines TRBV5-1 with TRBJ1-3; D remains ambiguous. The germline CDR1 and CDR2 sequences are SGHRS and YFSETQ. This CDR3 is 14 amino acids long. Trimming took 1 base from V and 7 from J, leaving 12 bases between them. In DNA form, the CDR3 reads TGCGCCAGCAGCTTGACCATGGGGATTAACACCATATATTTT. It is translated as CASSLTMGINTIYF. The full variable domain, rest sourced from reference TRBV5-1 and TRBJ1-3, is KAGVTQTPRYLIKTRGQQVTLSCSPISGHRSVSWYQQTPGQGLQFLFEYFSETQRNKGNFPGRFSGRQFSNSRSEMNVSTLELGDSALYLCASSLTMGINTIYFGEGSWLTVV.

The CDR3 DNA reads as TGTGCCAGCAGCGCGCAGGGCCACGAGCAGTACTTC. Protein: CASSAQGHEQYF. V usage is TRBV2 and J usage is TRBJ2-7; weak D call: TRBD1 (5 bases). Germline-derived CDR1 and CDR2 are SNHLY and FYNNEI. This CDR3 comprises 12 residues. V lost 6 bases and J lost 5, with 11 bases in between.

The chain uses TRBV5-6 and TRBJ2-1, with unresolved D. Germline V gene sequence: CDR1 SGHDT, CDR2 YYEEEE. Trimming removed 4 bases from V and 10 bases from J, with 12 bases in between. The CDR3 is made up of 12 amino acids. CDR3 protein: CASSIYRGEQFF. Here the CDR3 DNA reads TGTGCCAGCAGCATATACCGAGGCGAGCAGTTCTTC.

With regard to this clone: The same CDR3 also results from other DNA sequences found in this sample. The rearrangement uses TRBV9 and TRBJ2-1; tentatively, D is TRBD2 (5 bases). This CDR3 is 15 amino acids long. The germline gives CDR1 SGDLS, CDR2 YYNGEE. The germline V and J ends were trimmed by 3 bases and 0 bases, with 10 bases remaining between them. In DNA form, the CDR3 reads TGTGCCAGCAGCGCTGAGGGAGACTCCTACAATGAGCAGTTCTTC. Amino acids: CASSAEGDSYNEQFF.